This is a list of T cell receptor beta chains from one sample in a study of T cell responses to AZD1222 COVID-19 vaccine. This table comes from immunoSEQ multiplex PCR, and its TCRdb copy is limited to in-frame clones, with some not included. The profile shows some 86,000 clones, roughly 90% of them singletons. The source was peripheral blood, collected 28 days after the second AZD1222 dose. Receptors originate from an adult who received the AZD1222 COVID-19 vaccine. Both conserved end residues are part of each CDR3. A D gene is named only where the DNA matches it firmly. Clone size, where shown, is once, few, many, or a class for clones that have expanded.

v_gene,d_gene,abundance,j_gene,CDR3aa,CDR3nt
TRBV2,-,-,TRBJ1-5,CASSFWRESDQPQHF,TGTGCCAGCAGCTTTTGGAGGGAGAGCGATCAGCCCCAGCATTTT
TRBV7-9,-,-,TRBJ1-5,CASSLETENQPQHF,TGTGCCAGCAGCTTGGAGACAGAAAATCAGCCCCAGCATTTT
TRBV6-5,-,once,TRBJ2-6,CASSYSGSGANVLTF,TGTGCCAGCAGTTACTCGGGGTCTGGGGCCAACGTCCTGACTTTC
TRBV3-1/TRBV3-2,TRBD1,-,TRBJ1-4,CASSVPGTGVEKLFF,TGTGCCAGCAGCGTCCCCGGGACAGGGGTTGAAAAACTGTTTTTT
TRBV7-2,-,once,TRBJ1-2,CASSLVMENGYTF,TGTGCCAGCAGCTTAGTAATGGAAAATGGCTACACCTTC
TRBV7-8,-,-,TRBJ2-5,CASSLGDRTSRYQETQYF,TGTGCCAGCAGCTTAGGGGACAGGACTAGCCGGTACCAAGAGACCCAGTACTTC
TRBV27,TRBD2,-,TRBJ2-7,CASAITSGISYEQYF,TGTGCCAGCGCCATAACTAGCGGGATTTCCTACGAGCAGTACTTC
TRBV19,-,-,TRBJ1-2,CASSLSGDGYTF,TGTGCCAGTAGCTTATCAGGGGATGGCTACACCTTC
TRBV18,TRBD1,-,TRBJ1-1,CASSPQGGTEAFF,TGTGCCAGCTCACCCCAGGGGGGTACTGAAGCTTTCTTT
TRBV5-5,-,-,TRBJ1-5,CASSLVQGRQPQHF,TGTGCCAGCAGCTTGGTACAGGGAAGGCAGCCCCAGCATTTT
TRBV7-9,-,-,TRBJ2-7,CASSLVLALSSYEQYF,TGTGCCAGCAGCTTAGTCCTAGCGCTAAGCTCCTACGAGCAGTACTTC
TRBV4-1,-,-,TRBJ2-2,CASSPDISNTGELFF,TGCGCCAGCAGCCCCGACATTTCGAACACCGGGGAGCTGTTTTTT
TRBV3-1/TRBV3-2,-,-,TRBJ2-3,CASSWAASTDTQYF,TGTGCCAGCAGCTGGGCAGCTAGCACAGATACGCAGTATTTT
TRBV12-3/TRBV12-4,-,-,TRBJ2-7,CASSISPTYEQYF,TGTGCCAGCAGTATTAGCCCGACCTACGAGCAGTACTTC
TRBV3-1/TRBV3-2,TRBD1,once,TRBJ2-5,CASSHPQQGLETQYF,TGTGCCAGCAGCCATCCCCAACAGGGGTTAGAGACCCAGTACTTC
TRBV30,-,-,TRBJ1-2,CAWRTSDGYTF,TGTGCCTGGAGGACGTCCGATGGCTACACCTTC
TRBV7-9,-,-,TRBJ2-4,CASSLLQGNIQYF,TGTGCCAGCAGCCTTCTCCAGGGGAACATTCAGTACTTC
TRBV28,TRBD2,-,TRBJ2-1,CASTRSLAVGVEQFF,TGTGCCAGCACTCGGTCGCTAGCGGTTGGGGTAGAGCAGTTCTTC
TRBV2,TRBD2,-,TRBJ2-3,CASSEYGAGDSVDTQYF,TGTGCCAGCAGTGAATACGGAGCGGGAGATAGCGTAGATACGCAGTATTTT
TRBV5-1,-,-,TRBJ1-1,CASGHLNTEAFF,TGCGCCAGCGGACACCTGAACACTGAAGCTTTCTTT
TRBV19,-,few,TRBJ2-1,CASSIATGAGVGQFF,TGTGCCAGTAGTATAGCCACGGGGGCCGGGGTTGGGCAGTTCTTC
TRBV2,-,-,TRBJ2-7,CASRGTLSYEQYF,TGTGCCAGCAGGGGGACCCTATCCTACGAGCAGTACTTC
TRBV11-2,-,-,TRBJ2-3,CASSSTDTQYF,TGTGCCAGCAGCTCCACAGATACGCAGTATTTT
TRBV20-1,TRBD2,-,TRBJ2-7,CSASSTSGTYEQYF,TGCAGTGCTAGTTCTACTAGCGGCACCTACGAGCAGTACTTC
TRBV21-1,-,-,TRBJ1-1,CASNCRTIYGDGNTEAFF,TGTGCCAGCAATTGTAGGACAATTTATGGGGACGGGAACACTGAAGCTTTCTTT
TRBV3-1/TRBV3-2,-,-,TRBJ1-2,CASSLRGNYGYTF,TGTGCCAGCAGCCTCCGCGGGAACTATGGCTACACCTTC
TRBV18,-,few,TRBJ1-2,CASSEGPIREGGYTF,TGTGCCAGCTCCGAGGGTCCCATCCGAGAAGGAGGCTACACCTTC
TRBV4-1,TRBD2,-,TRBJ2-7,CASSREGGTSGRLYEQYF,TGCGCCAGCAGCCGCGAAGGAGGGACTAGCGGGAGATTGTACGAGCAGTACTTC
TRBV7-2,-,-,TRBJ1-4,CASSLGGGRVSEKLFF,TGTGCCAGCAGCTTAGGAGGGGGGAGGGTCAGTGAAAAACTGTTTTTT